This TCR beta chain was sequenced in a study of cytomegalovirus exposure and HLA in healthy donors. Comments on this clone: Its antigen is still unknown.

Amplification used 60 Vbeta primers and 13 Jbeta primers. TCRdb's table, derived via immunoSEQ multiplex PCR, lists solely in-frame clones and lacks some. The sample contains 150,000 to 180,000 clones, around 79% of which appear only once. Findings of the study overall: A further, later analysis showed that HLA-associated TCR beta chains (compared with equally common others) were more clonally expanded. In a later analysis, TCR association rates varied by HLA locus: DRB1 most, HLA-C fewest.

Per germline, CDR1 SGHTA and CDR2 FQGNSA. The V and J ends lost 1 base and 5 bases, in that order; junction bases with no gene match: 5. This CDR3 is built from 15 residues. Specimen: PBMCs. The TCR originated in a man aged 18 to 35 in good health and CMV-seronegative. This rearrangement joins TRBV7-2 to TRBJ2-5; 9 bases are a match to TRBD2. CDR3 amino acids: CASSLGFSGGETQYF. Written as DNA, the CDR3 is TGTGCCAGCAGCTTAGGCTTCAGCGGGGGGGAGACCCAGTACTTC.